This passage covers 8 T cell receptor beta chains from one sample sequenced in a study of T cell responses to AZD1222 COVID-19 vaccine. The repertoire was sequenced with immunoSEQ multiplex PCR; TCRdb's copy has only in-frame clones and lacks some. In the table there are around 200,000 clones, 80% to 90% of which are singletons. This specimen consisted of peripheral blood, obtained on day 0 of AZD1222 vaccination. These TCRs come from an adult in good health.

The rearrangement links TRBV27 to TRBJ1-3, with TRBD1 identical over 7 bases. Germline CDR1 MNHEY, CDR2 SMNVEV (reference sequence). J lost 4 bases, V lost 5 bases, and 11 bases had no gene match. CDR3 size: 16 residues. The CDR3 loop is CASSPSPGQAGNTIYF. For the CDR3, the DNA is TGTGCCAGCAGTCCCAGCCCTGGACAGGCCGGAAACACCATATATTTT.

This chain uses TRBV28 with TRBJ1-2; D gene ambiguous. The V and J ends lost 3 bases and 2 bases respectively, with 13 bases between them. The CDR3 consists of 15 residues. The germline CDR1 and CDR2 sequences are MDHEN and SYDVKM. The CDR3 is CASSLFPLTNYGYTF. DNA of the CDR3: TGTGCCAGCAGTTTGTTTCCTCTGACAAACTATGGCTACACCTTC.

The CDR3 nucleotides are TGTGCCAGCAGTTTTGGGGGCCCCACAGATACGCAGTATTTT. This gives the protein CASSFGGPTDTQYF. The chain is built from TRBV28 and TRBJ2-3; TRBD1 is a possible D gene (6 bases). Germline CDR1 reads MDHEN; CDR2 reads SYDVKM. The CDR3 has 14 amino acids. The germline V and J ends were trimmed by 3 bases and 2 bases, with 9 bases remaining between them.

The CDR3 here is CASSVGEGVGGNTIYF. In nucleotides, the CDR3 is TGTGCCAGCAGCGTAGGAGAGGGGGTCGGTGGAAACACCATATATTTT. The chain recombines TRBV9 with TRBJ1-3; the D gene is possibly TRBD1 (6 bases). Germline values: CDR1 SGDLS, CDR2 YYNGEE. The CDR3 runs 16 residues. Trimming pared 0 bases from V and 3 bases from J, leaving 13 bases between. Using reference TRBV9 and TRBJ1-3 for the parts outside the CDR3, the full variable domain is DSGVTQTPKHLITATGQRVTLRCSPRSGDLSVYWYQQSLDQGLQFLIQYYNGEERAKGNILERFSAQQFPDLHSELNLSSLELGDSALYFCASSVGEGVGGNTIYFGEGSWLTVV.

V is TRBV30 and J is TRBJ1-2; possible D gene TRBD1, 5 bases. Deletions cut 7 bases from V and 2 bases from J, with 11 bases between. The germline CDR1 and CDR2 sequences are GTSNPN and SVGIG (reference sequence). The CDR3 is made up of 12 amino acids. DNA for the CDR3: TGTGCCTCATCGGGGGGGAACTATGGCTACACCTTC. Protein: CASSGGNYGYTF.

The CDR3 loop reads CASSLLSDRLPFF. The CDR3 DNA follows: TGCGCCAGCAGCTTGCTTTCCGACAGGTTGCCTTTCTTT. This chain joins TRBV5-1 and TRBJ1-1; possible D gene TRBD1, 6 bases. CDR3 size: 13 residues. V shed 1 base and J shed 12 bases, with 16 bases lying between them. Germline values: CDR1 SGHRS, CDR2 YFSETQ.

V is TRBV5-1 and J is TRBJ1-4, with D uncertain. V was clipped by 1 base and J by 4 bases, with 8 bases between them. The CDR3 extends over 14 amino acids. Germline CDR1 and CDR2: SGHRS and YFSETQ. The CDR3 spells CASSLLGGNEKLFF. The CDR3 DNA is TGCGCCAGCAGCTTGCTGGGCGGTAATGAAAAACTGTTTTTT.

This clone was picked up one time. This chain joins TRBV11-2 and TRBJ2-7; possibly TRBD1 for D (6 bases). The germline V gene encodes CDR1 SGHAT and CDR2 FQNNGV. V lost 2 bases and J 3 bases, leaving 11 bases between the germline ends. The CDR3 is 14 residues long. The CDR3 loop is CASSLFDRNYEQYF. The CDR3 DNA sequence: TGTGCCAGCAGCTTATTCGACAGGAACTACGAGCAGTACTTC. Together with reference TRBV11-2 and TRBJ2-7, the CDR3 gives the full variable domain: EAGVAQSPRYKIIEKRQSVAFWCNPISGHATLYWYQQILGQGPKLLIQFQNNGVVDDSQLPKDRFSAERLKGVDSTLKIQPAKLEDSAVYLCASSLFDRNYEQYFGPGTRLTVT.